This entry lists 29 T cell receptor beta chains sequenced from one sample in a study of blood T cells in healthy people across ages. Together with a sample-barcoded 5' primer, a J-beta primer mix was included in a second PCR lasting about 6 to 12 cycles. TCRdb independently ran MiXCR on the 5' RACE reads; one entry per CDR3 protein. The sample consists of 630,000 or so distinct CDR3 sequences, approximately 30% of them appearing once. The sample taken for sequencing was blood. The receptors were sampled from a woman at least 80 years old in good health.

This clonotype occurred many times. CDR3 coding DNA: TGTGCCAGCAGCCCTAGGACCCGGGAAGATACGCAGTATTTT. Protein product: CASSPRTREDTQYF. The V call is TRBV5-4, the J call TRBJ2-3, with D possibly matching TRBD2 (5 bases). Trimming cost V 4 bases and J 5 bases, with 14 bases left between them. The CDR3 is made up of 14 amino acids. CDR1 is SGHNT and CDR2 is YYREEE in the germline V gene (reference sequence).

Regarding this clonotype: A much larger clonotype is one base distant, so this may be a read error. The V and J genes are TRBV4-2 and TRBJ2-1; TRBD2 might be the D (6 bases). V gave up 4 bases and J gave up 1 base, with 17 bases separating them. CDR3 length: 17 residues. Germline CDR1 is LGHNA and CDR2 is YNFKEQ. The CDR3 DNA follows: TGTGCCAGCAGCCTATTCCTAGTGGGGGGTTCCTACAATGAGCAGTTCTTC. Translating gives CASSLFLVGGSYNEQFF.

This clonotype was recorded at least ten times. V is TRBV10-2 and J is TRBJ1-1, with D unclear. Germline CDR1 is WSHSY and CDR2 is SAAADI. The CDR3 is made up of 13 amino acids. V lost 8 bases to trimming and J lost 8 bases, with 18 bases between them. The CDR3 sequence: CASLKPGVGEAFF. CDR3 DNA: TGCGCCAGCCTAAAGCCGGGAGTGGGGGAAGCTTTCTTT.

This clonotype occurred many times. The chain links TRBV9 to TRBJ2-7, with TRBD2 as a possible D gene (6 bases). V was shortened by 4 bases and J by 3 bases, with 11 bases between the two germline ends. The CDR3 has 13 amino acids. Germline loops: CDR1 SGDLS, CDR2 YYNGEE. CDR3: CASSPRRGYEQYF. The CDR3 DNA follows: TGTGCCAGCAGCCCCCGGCGGGGCTACGAGCAGTACTTC.

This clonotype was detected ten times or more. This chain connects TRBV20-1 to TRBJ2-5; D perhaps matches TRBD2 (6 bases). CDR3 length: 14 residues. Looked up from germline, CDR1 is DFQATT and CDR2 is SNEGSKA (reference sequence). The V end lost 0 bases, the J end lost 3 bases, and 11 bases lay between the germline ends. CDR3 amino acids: CSARDWGTEETQYF. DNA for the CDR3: TGCAGTGCTAGAGATTGGGGGACTGAAGAGACCCAGTACTTC.

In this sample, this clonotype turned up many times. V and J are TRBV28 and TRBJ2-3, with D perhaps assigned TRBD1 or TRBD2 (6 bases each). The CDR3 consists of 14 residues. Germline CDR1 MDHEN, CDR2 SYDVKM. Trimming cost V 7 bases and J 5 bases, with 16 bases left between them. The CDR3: CASTTGARRDTQYF. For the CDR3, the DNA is TGTGCCAGCACTACGGGGGCTAGAAGAGATACGCAGTATTTT.

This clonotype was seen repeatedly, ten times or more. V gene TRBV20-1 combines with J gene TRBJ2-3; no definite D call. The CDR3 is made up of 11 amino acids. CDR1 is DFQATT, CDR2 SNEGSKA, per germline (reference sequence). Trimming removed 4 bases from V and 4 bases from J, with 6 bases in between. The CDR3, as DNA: TGCAGTGCTAAGACTTCAGATACGCAGTATTTT. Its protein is CSAKTSDTQYF.

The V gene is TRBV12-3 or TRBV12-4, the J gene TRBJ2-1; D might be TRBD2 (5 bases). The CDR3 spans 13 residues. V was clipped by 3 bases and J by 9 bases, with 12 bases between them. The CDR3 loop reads CASSLPTTIEQFF. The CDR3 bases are TGTGCCAGCAGTTTGCCGACTACTATTGAGCAGTTCTTC.

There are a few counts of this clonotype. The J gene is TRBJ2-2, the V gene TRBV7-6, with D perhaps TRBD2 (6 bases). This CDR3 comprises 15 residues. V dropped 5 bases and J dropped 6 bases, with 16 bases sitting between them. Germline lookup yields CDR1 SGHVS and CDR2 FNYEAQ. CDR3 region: CASSTRGMRAGELFF. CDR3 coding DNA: TGTGCCAGCAGCACTCGGGGGATGAGGGCCGGGGAGCTGTTTTTT.

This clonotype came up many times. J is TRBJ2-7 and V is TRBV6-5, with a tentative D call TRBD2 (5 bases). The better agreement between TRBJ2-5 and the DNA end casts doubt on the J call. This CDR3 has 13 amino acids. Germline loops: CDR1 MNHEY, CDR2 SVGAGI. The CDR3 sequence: CASSYSGRGTQYF. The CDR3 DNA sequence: TGTGCCAGCAGTTACTCGGGCCGGGGGACCCAGTACTTC.

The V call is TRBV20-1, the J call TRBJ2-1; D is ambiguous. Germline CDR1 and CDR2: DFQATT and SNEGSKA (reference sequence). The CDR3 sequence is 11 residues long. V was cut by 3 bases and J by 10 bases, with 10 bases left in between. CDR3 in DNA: TGCAGTGCTAGTAAAAGTCGGGAGCAGTTCTTC. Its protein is CSASKSREQFF.

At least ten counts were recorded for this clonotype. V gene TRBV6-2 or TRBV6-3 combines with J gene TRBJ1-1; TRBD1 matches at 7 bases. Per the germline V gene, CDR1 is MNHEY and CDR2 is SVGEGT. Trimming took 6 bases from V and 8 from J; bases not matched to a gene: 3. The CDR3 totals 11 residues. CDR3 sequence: CASRGGREAFF. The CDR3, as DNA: TGTGCCAGCAGAGGGGGCAGGGAAGCTTTCTTT.

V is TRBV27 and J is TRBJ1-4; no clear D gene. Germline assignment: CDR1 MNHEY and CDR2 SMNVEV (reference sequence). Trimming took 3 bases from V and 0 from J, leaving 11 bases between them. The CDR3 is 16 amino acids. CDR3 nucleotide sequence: TGTGCCAGCAGTTTCTCCGCTCTTGCAACTAATGAAAAACTGTTTTTT. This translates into CASSFSALATNEKLFF. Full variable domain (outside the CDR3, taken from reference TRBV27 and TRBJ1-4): EAQVTQNPRYLITVTGKKLTVTCSQNMNHEYMSWYRQDPGLGLRQIYYSMNVEVTDKGDVPEGYKVSRKEKRNFPLILESPSPNQTSLYFCASSFSALATNEKLFFGSGTQLSVL.

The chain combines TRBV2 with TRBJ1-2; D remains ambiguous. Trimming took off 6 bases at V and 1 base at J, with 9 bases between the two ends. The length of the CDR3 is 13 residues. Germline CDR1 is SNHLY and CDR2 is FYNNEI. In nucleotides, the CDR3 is TGTGCCAGCAGGATTCAGGATAACTATGGCTACACCTTC. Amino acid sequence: CASRIQDNYGYTF.

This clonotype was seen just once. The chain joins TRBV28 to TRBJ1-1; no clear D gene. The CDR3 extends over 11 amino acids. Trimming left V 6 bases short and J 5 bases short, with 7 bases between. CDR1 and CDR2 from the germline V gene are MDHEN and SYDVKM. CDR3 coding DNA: TGTGCCAGCAGGTCACTGACTGAAGCTTTCTTT. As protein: CASRSLTEAFF.

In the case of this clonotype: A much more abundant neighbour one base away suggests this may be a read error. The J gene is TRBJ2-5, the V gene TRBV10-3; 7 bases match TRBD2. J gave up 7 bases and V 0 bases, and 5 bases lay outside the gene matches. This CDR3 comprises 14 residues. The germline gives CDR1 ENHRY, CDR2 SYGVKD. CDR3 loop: CAISESKGRGTQYF. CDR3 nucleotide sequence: TGTGCCATCAGTGAGTCAAAGGGGAGGGGGACCCAGTACTTC.

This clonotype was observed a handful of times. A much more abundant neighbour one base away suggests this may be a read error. CDR3 sequence: CASSLWPGSSYNEQYF. CDR3 bases: TGTGCCAGCAGCTTATGGCCGGGGAGCTCCTACAATGAGCAGTACTTC. The chain employs TRBV7-2 and TRBJ2-7; perhaps TRBD2 as D (5 bases). The CDR3 spans 16 residues. Germline values: CDR1 SGHTA, CDR2 FQGNSA. V lost 2 bases and J 7 bases, leaving 21 bases between the germline ends.

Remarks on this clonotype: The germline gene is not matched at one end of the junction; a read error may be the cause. The CDR3 region is CTSSPGLTTSGANVPTF. The CDR3 region has the DNA TGCACCAGCAGCCCGGGTCTCACGACCTCTGGGGCCAACGTCCCGACTTTC. The rearrangement uses TRBV5-1 and TRBJ2-6; the D gene is possibly TRBD1 (5 bases). The CDR3 covers 17 residues. Looked up from germline, CDR1 is SGHRS and CDR2 is YFSETQ.

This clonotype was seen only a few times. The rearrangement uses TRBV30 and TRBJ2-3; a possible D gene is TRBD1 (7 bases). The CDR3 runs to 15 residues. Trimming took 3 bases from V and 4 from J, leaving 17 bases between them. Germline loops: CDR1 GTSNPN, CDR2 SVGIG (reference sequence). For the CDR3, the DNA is TGTGCCTGGAGCCCCGGGACTCAGGGGGCAGATACGCAGTATTTT. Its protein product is CAWSPGTQGADTQYF. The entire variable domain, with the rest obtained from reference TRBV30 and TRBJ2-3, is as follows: SQTIHQWPATLVQPVGSPLSLECTVEGTSNPNLYWYRQAAGRGLQLLFYSVGIGQISSEVPQNLSASRPQDRQFILSSKKLLLSDSGFYLCAWSPGTQGADTQYFGPGTRLTVL.

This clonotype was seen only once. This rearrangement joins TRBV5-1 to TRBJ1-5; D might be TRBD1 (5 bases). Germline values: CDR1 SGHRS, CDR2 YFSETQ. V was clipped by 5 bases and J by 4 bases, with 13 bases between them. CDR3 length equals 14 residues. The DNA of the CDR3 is TGCGCCAGCAGACCCGACAGCCTAAATCAGCCCCAGCATTTT. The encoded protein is CASRPDSLNQPQHF.

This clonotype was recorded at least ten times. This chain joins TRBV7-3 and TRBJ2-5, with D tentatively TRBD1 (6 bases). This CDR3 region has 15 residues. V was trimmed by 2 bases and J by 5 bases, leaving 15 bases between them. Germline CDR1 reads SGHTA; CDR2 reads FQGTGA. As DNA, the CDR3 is TGTGCCAGCAGCTTAGTGCAGGGGCGCCCGGAGACCCAGTACTTC. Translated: CASSLVQGRPETQYF.

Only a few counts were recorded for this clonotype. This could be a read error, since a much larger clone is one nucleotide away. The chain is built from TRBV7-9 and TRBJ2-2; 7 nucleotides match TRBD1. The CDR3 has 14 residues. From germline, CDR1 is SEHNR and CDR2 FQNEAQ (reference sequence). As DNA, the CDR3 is TGTGCCGGCAGACCAGGGGGAAACACCGGGGAGCTGTTTTTT. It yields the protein CAGRPGGNTGELFF.

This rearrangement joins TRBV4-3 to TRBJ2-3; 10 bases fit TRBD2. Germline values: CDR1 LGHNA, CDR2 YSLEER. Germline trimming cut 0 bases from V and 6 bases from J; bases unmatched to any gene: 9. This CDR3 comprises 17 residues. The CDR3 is CASSQDIVAGGPDTQYF. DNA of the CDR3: TGCGCCAGCAGCCAAGATATAGTAGCGGGAGGACCGGATACGCAGTATTTT.

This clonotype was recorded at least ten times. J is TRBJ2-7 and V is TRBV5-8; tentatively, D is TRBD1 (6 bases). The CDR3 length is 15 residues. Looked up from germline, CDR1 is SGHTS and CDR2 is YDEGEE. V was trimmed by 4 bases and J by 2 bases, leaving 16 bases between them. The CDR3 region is CASSRGWQDPYEQYF. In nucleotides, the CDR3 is TGTGCCAGCAGCAGGGGGTGGCAGGATCCCTACGAGCAGTACTTC.

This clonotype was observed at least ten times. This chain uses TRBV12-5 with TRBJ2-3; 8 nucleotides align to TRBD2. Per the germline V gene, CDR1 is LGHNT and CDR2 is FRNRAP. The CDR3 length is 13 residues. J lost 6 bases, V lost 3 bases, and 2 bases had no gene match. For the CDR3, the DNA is TGTGCTAGTGGTTTCTCTAGCGGGGATACGCAGTATTTT. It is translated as CASGFSSGDTQYF. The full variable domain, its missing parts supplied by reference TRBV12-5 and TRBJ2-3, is DARVTQTPRHKVTEMGQEVTMRCQPILGHNTVFWYRQTMMQGLELLAYFRNRAPLDDSGMPKDRFSAEMPDATLATLKIQPSEPRDSAVYFCASGFSSGDTQYFGPGTRLTVL.

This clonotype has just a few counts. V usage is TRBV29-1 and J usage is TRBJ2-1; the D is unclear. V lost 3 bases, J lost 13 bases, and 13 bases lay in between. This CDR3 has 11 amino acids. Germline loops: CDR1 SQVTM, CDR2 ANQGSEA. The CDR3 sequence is CSVEPQETQFF. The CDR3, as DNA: TGCAGCGTTGAGCCACAAGAGACCCAGTTCTTC.

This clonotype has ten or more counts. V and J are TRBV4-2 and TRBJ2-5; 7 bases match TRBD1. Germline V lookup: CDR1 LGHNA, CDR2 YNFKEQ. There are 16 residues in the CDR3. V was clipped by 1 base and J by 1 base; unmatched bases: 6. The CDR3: CASSQAAGGSQETQYF. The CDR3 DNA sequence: TGTGCCAGCAGCCAAGCGGCAGGGGGTTCCCAAGAGACCCAGTACTTC.

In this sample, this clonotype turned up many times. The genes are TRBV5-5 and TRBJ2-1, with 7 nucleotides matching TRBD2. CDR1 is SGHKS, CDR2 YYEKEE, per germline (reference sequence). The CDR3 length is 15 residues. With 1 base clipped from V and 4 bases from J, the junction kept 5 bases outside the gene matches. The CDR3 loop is CASSLPSSGYNEQFF. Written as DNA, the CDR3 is TGTGCCAGCAGCTTGCCGTCTAGCGGATACAATGAGCAGTTCTTC.

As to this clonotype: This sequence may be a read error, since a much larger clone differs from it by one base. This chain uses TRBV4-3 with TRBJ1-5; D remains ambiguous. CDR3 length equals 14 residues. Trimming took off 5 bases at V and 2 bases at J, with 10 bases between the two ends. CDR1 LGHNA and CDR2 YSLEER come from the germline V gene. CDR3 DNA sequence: TGCGCCAGCAGCACCGTTAGGGGCAATCAGCCCCAGCATTTT. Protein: CASSTVRGNQPQHF.